This T cell receptor (beta chain) was captured in a study of cytomegalovirus exposure and HLA in healthy donors. A note on this clone: Its target is not known.

Study observations and caveats: According to a subsequent analysis, TCR clusters identified in the first cohort showed a tendency to co-occur across the approximately 110 validation repertoires. Specificity for CMV antigens was confirmed in vitro for three of the CMV-associated chains. Across donors, most TCRs were seen rarely, yet some public ones were widespread.

Trimming removed 0 bases from V and 0 bases from J; junction bases left unmatched: 5. The CDR3 totals 16 residues. Germline-derived CDR1 and CDR2 are SGHTS and YDEGEE. It was the approximately 110-subject validation cohort, separate from the approximately 700-subject first cohort, to which the donors belonged. Sequencing was performed with immunoSEQ multiplex PCR; in TCRdb, only in-frame clones are kept and a portion is missing. The table shows 250,000 to 400,000 clones, with 70% to 90% occurring only once. Sequencing was performed on PBMCs. The receptor comes from a man aged 25-40 years in good health and CMV-seronegative. The chain carries TRBV5-8 and TRBJ2-7, with 8 bases aligning to TRBD1. The CDR3 DNA follows: TGTGCCAGCAGCTTGGCCTATGGGACAGGCTCCTACGAGCAGTACTTC. This encodes CASSLAYGTGSYEQYF.